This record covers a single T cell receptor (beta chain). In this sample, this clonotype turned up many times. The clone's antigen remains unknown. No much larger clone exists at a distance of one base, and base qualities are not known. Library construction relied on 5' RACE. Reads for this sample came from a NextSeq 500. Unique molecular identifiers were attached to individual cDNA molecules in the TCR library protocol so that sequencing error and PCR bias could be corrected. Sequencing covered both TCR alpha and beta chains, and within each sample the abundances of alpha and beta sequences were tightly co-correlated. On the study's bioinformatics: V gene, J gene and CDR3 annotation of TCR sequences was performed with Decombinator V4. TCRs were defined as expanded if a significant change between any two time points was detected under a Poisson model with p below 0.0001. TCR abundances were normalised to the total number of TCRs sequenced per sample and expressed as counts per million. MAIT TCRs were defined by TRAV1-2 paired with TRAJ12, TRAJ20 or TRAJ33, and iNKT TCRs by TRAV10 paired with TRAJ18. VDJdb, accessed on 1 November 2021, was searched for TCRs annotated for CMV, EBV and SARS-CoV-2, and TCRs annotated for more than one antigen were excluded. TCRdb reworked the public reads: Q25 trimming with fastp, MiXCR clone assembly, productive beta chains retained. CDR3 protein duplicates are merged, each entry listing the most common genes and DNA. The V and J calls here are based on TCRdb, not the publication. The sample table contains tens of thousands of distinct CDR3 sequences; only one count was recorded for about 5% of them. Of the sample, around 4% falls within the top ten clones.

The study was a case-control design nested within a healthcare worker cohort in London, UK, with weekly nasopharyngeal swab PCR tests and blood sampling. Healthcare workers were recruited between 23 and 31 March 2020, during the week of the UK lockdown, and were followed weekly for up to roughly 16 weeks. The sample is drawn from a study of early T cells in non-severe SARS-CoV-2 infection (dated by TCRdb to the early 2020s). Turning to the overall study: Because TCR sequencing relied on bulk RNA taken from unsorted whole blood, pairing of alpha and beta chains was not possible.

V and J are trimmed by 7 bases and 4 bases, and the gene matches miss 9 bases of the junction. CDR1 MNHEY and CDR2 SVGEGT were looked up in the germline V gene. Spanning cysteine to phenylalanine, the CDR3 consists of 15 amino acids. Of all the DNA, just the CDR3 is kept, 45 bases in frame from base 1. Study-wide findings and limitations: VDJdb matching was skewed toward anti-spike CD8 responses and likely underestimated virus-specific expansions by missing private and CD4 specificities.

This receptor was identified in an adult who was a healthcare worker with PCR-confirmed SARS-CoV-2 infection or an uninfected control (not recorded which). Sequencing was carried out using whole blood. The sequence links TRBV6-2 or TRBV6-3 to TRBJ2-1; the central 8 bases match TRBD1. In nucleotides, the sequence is TGTGCCAGCAATGATCAGGGGGCAGGTTACAATGAGCAGTTCTTC. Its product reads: CASNDQGAGYNEQFF.